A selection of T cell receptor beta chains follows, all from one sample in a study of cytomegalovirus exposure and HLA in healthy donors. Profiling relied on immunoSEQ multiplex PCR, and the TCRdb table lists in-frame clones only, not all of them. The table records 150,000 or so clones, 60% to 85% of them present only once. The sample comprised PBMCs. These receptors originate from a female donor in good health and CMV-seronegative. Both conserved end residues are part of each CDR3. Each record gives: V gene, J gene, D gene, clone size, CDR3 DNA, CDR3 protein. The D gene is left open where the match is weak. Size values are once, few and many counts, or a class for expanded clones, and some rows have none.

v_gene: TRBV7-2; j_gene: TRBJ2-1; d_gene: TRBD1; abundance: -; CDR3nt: TGTGCCAGCAGCCCGGGACAGTCCAATGAGCAGTTCTTC; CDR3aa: CASSPGQSNEQFF
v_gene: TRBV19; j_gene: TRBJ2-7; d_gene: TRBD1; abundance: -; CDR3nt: TGTGCCAGTAGCGGGACAGGGCAATCTGGCGAGCAGTACTTC; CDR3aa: CASSGTGQSGEQYF
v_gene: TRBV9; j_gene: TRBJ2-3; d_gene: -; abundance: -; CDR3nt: TGTGCCAGCAGCGTAGCCCCGGCAGATACGCAGTATTTT; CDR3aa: CASSVAPADTQYF
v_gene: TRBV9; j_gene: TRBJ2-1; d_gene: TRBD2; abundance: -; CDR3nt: TGTGCCAGCAGCGTAGCGGGGGGGAGGTACAATGAGCAGTTCTTC; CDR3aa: CASSVAGGRYNEQFF
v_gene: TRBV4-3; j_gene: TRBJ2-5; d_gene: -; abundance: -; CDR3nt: TGCGCCAGCAGCCAAGATTTTGGCGGGGTGCAGACCCAGTACTTC; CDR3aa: CASSQDFGGVQTQYF
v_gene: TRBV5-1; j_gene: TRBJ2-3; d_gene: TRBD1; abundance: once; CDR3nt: TGCGCCAGCAGCTTAGGGACAGGGGGCACCACAGATACGCAGTATTTT; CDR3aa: CASSLGTGGTTDTQYF
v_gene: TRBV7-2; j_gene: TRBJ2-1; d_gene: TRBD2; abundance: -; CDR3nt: TGTGCCAGCAGGACCGGGGCTAGCGGGGTAACCTACAATGAGCAGTTCTTC; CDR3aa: CASRTGASGVTYNEQFF
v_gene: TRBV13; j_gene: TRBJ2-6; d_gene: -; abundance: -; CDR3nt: TGTGCCAGCAGCCCAGGGTTCGCCAACGGCCTGACTTTC; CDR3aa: CASSPGFANGLTF
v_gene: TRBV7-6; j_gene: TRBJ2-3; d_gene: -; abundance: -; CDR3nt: TGTGCCAGTCAGGGGCCCACAGATACGCAGTATTTT; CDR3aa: CASQGPTDTQYF
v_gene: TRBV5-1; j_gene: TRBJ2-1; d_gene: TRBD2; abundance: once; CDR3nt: TGCGCCAGCAGCCAGACCGGGACTAGCGGGGGGTTTTCCTACAATGAGCAGTTCTTC; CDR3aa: CASSQTGTSGGFSYNEQFF
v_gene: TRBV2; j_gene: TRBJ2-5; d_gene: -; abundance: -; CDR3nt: TGTGCCAGCGAGGTGGGAGGCCTTGGGGCCCAGTACTTC; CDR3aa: CASEVGGLGAQYF
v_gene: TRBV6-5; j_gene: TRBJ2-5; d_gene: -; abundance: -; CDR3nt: TGTGCCAGCAGTCACTCGGGGCCCCAAGAGACCCAGTACTTC; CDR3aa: CASSHSGPQETQYF
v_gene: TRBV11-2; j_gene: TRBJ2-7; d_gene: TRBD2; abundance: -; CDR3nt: TGTGCCAGCAGCTTAGATAGGAGCGGGGGGTACGAGCAGTACTTC; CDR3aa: CASSLDRSGGYEQYF
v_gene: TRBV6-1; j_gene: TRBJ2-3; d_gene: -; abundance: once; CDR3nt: TGTGCCAGCAGTGGGGGAGATAGCGGCATCACAGATACGCAGTATTTT; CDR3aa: CASSGGDSGITDTQYF
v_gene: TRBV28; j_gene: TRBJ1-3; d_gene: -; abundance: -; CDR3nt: TGTGCCAGCATGTCAGGATTCTCTGGAAACACCATATATTTT; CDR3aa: CASMSGFSGNTIYF
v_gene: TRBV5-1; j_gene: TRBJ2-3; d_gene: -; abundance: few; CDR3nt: TGCGCCAGCAGCTTGGTAGGGGATCGCACAGATACGCAGTATTTT; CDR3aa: CASSLVGDRTDTQYF
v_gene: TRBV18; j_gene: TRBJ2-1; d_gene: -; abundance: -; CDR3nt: TGTGCCAGCTCATTCGGCGGCCTCGCCTACAATGAGCAGTTCTTC; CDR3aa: CASSFGGLAYNEQFF
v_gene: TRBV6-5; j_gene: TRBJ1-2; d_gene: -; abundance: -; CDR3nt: TGTGCCAGCAGACAACAGGGCCTCTATGGCTACACCTTC; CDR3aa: CASRQQGLYGYTF
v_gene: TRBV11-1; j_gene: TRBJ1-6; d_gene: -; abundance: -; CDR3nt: TGTGCCAGCAGCCAGACCCAACTAAATTCACCCCTCCACTTT; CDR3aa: CASSQTQLNSPLHF
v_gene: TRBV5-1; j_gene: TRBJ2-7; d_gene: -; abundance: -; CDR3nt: TGCGCCAGCAGCTCCATACCTTACAGAAGTGGTGGGCAGCAGTACTTC; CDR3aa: CASSSIPYRSGGQQYF
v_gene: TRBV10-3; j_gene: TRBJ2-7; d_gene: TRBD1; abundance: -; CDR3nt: TGTGCCATCAGTGAGACCGGGACAGTTACCTACGAGCAGTACTTC; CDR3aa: CAISETGTVTYEQYF
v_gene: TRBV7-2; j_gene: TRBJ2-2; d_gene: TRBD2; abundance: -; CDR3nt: TGTGCCAGCAGCCTCACTAGCGGGAGAGTCTCCGGGGAGCTGTTTTTT; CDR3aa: CASSLTSGRVSGELFF
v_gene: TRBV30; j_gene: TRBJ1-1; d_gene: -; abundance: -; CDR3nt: TGTGCCTGGAGCCGGGGGATCACTGAAGCTTTCTTT; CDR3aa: CAWSRGITEAFF
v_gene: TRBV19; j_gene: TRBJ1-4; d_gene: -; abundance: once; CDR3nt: TGTGCCAGTAGTATCTCGCTTACCTCCGGGTCCGAAAAACTGTTTTTT; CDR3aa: CASSISLTSGSEKLFF
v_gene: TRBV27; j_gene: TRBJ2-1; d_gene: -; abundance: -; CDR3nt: TGTGCCAGCAGTTTACGGAGGGGTCGGGAGTTCTTC; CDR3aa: CASSLRRGREFF
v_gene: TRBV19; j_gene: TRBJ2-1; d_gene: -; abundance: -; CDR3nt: TGTGCCAGTAGGGACCGGGGGAAGCAGTTCTTC; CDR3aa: CASRDRGKQFF
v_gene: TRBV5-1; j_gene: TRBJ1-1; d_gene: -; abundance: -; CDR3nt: TGCGCCAGCAGCTTGGGGGTGACAGCCGGCTCTGAAGCTTTCTTT; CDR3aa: CASSLGVTAGSEAFF
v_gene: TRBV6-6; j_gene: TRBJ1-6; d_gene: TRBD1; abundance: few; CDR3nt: TGTGCCAGCCGGTGGACAGGGGGTTATAATTCACCCCTCCACTTT; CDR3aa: CASRWTGGYNSPLHF